These 6 T cell receptor beta chains were all obtained from the same sample, sequenced in a study of shared clonotypes between healthy human individuals. The naive CD8 population came from CD45RO-negative cells selected for CCR7, without terminally differentiated effector memory CD45RA+ cells. Produced via immunoSEQ multiplex PCR; TCRdb's table is partial and in-frame only. The profile shows about 2.1 million clones, 85% to 95% of them singletons. Sequencing was performed on naive CD8+ T cells from PBMCs. The receptor source for this set is a young man in good health. Some clones in this sample may be carry-over from other donors' samples.

The rearrangement uses TRBV5-1 and TRBJ2-3, with D possibly being TRBD2 (5 bases). V lost 4 bases and J lost 4, with 19 bases in between. In germline, CDR1 is SGHRS, CDR2 YFSETQ. The CDR3 loop spans 16 amino acids. DNA for the CDR3: TGCGCCAGCAGCAATGGCCGGTGGGAGTTGTCAGATACGCAGTATTTT. Protein product: CASSNGRWELSDTQYF.

Turning to this clone: Other DNA sequences in this specimen translate into the identical CDR3. This sequence joins TRBV9 and TRBJ1-1, with D possibly matching TRBD1 (6 bases). The CDR3 loop spans 12 amino acids. The V end lost 3 bases, the J end lost 5 bases, and 8 bases lay between the germline ends. Germline V CDR1 and CDR2: SGDLS, YYNGEE. The CDR3 nucleotides read TGTGCCAGCAGCGGAGGGGGGACTGAAGCTTTCTTT. Amino acid sequence: CASSGGGTEAFF. The whole variable domain, remainder taken from reference TRBV9 and TRBJ1-1, is DSGVTQTPKHLITATGQRVTLRCSPRSGDLSVYWYQQSLDQGLQFLIQYYNGEERAKGNILERFSAQQFPDLHSELNLSSLELGDSALYFCASSGGGTEAFFGQGTRLTVV.

The chain is built from TRBV5-6 and TRBJ2-3; tentative D call: TRBD2 (5 bases). The CDR3 is 17 residues long. Looked up from germline, CDR1 is SGHDT and CDR2 is YYEEEE. V shed 5 bases and J shed 0 bases, with 19 bases lying between them. CDR3 sequence: CASRLQAAGTSTDTQYF. CDR3 DNA sequence: TGTGCCAGCAGACTTCAAGCCGCGGGTACTAGCACAGATACGCAGTATTTT.

V gene TRBV10-3 combines with J gene TRBJ2-7, with TRBD2 identical over 12 bases. This CDR3 has 14 residues. With 10 bases clipped from V and 0 bases from J, the junction kept 4 bases outside the gene matches. The germline V gene has CDR1 ENHRY and CDR2 SYGVKD. The CDR3 here is CATRTSGTSYEQYF. The CDR3 nucleotides are TGTGCCACCCGGACTAGCGGGACCTCCTACGAGCAGTACTTC.

This rearrangement joins TRBV9 to TRBJ2-1, with 9 bases identical to TRBD1. In germline, CDR1 is SGDLS, CDR2 YYNGEE. This CDR3 comprises 16 residues. J gave up 4 bases and V 3 bases, and 8 bases lay outside the gene matches. CDR3 coding DNA: TGTGCCAGCAGCGCCAGTCGTGGGACAGGGTACAATGAGCAGTTCTTC. Encoded protein: CASSASRGTGYNEQFF.

The chain uses TRBV14 and TRBJ1-3; 7 bases map to TRBD1. The ends lost 2 bases at V and 0 bases at J; junction bases unmatched: 4. The length of the CDR3 is 16 residues. Germline lookup yields CDR1 SGHDN and CDR2 FVKESK. CDR3 residues: CASSQNRDSSGNTIYF. The DNA for the CDR3 is TGTGCCAGCAGCCAAAACCGGGACAGCTCTGGAAACACCATATATTTT.